This is a list of T cell receptor beta chains from one sample in a study of chemoradiotherapy in HPV16-positive cancers. The data were produced by immunoSEQ multiplex PCR, yet TCRdb's version contains in-frame clones alone and is incomplete. Counted here are 1,500 or so clones, about 91% occurring once; the ten biggest clones make up under 7.5%. The material was tumor tissue, obtained from a patient who underwent chemoradiotherapy. These receptors were collected from a human donor with HPV-associated anogenital cancer. The CDR3 runs from the conserved cysteine through the conserved F or W. The D gene is left open where the match is weak. Some rows mark clone size as missing; the rest say once, few, many or name a class of expanded clone.

abundance: .
j_gene: TRBJ1-1
d_gene: TRBD1
v_gene: TRBV7-2
CDR3nt: TGTGCCAGCAGCTTATTGACAGGGGTTACTGAAGCTTTCTTT
CDR3aa: CASSLLTGVTEAFF

abundance: .
j_gene: TRBJ1-2
d_gene: TRBD1
v_gene: TRBV2
CDR3nt: TGTGCCAGCAGCGGCCGGGACAGCTATGGCTACACCTTC
CDR3aa: CASSGRDSYGYTF

abundance: once
j_gene: TRBJ2-7
d_gene: .
v_gene: TRBV7-9
CDR3nt: TGTGCCAGCAGCCCGGAATCGGGAGTACCCTACGAGCAGTACTTC
CDR3aa: CASSPESGVPYEQYF

abundance: .
j_gene: TRBJ2-7
d_gene: .
v_gene: TRBV6-1
CDR3nt: TGTGCCAGCAGTGAACCGCCCTCCTACGAGCAGTACTTC
CDR3aa: CASSEPPSYEQYF

abundance: .
j_gene: TRBJ2-1
d_gene: TRBD2
v_gene: TRBV28
CDR3nt: TGTGCCAGTCTAGCGGGAGGGCAGTACAATGAGCAGTTCTTC
CDR3aa: CASLAGGQYNEQFF

abundance: .
j_gene: TRBJ1-4
d_gene: .
v_gene: TRBV30
CDR3nt: TGTGCCTGGAGCGATAGGGGCCTTAATGAAAAACTGTTTTTT
CDR3aa: CAWSDRGLNEKLFF

abundance: .
j_gene: TRBJ2-2
d_gene: .
v_gene: TRBV11-2
CDR3nt: TGTGCCAGCAGCGGCGTGACAGTCAACACCGGGGAGCTGTTTTTT
CDR3aa: CASSGVTVNTGELFF

abundance: once
j_gene: TRBJ1-2
d_gene: .
v_gene: TRBV5-1
CDR3nt: TGCGCCAGCAAAGGACAGTCCTATGGCTACACCTTC
CDR3aa: CASKGQSYGYTF

abundance: .
j_gene: TRBJ2-1
d_gene: TRBD1
v_gene: TRBV25-1
CDR3nt: TGTGCCAGCAGTGGCGGGACAGGTTTAACCAATGAGCAGTTCTTC
CDR3aa: CASSGGTGLTNEQFF

abundance: .
j_gene: TRBJ1-2
d_gene: .
v_gene: TRBV4-1
CDR3nt: TGCGCCAGCAGCCAAGTCGATCGGGGGGCGGGCTATGGCTACACCTTC
CDR3aa: CASSQVDRGAGYGYTF

abundance: .
j_gene: TRBJ2-7
d_gene: TRBD2
v_gene: TRBV19
CDR3nt: TGTGCCAGTAGTGCCATTCCGGGACTAGCGGGAGTTTACGAGCAGTACTTC
CDR3aa: CASSAIPGLAGVYEQYF

abundance: .
j_gene: TRBJ1-5
d_gene: TRBD1
v_gene: TRBV4-1
CDR3nt: TGCGCCAGCAGCCAAGTTCCTCTGACAGGGGGTAGGGGCAATCAGCCCCAGCATTTT
CDR3aa: CASSQVPLTGGRGNQPQHF

abundance: once
j_gene: TRBJ1-2
d_gene: .
v_gene: TRBV28
CDR3nt: TGTGCCAGCAGTTTAGAAAAGCGTCACACCTTC
CDR3aa: CASSLEKRHTF

abundance: .
j_gene: TRBJ1-1
d_gene: .
v_gene: TRBV6-1
CDR3nt: TGTGCCAGCACCAAGGCACAGCTGAACACTGAAGCTTTCTTT
CDR3aa: CASTKAQLNTEAFF

abundance: .
j_gene: TRBJ1-2
d_gene: TRBD1
v_gene: TRBV10-3
CDR3nt: TGTGCCATCAGTGAGTCGGCGGCAGGGGGCTATGGCTACACCTTC
CDR3aa: CAISESAAGGYGYTF